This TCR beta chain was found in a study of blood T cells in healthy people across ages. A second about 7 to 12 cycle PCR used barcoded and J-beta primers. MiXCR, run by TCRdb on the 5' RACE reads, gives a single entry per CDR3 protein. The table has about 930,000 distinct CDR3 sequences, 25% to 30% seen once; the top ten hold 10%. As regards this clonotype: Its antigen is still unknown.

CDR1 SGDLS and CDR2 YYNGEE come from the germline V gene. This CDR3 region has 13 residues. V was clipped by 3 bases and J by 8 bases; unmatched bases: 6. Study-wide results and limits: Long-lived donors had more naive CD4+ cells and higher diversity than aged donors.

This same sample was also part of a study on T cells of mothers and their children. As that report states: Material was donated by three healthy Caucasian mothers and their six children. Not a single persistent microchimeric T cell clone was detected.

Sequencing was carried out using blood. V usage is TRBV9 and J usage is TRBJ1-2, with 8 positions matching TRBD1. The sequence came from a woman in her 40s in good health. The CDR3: CASSGDRGLGYTF. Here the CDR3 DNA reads TGTGCCAGCAGCGGCGACAGGGGTTTGGGCTACACCTTC. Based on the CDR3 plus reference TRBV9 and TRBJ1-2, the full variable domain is DSGVTQTPKHLITATGQRVTLRCSPRSGDLSVYWYQQSLDQGLQFLIQYYNGEERAKGNILERFSAQQFPDLHSELNLSSLELGDSALYFCASSGDRGLGYTFGSGTRLTVV.